Sequencing of this TCR beta chain was carried out in a study of STAT5B mutations in CD4+ large granular lymphocyte leukemia (dated by TCRdb to 2022 to 2024). Describing the broader study: Among healthy controls, the CDR3 'QG' motif was associated with a particular HLA allele. The study compared the TCRbeta repertoires of patients with CD4+ T-cell large granular lymphocyte leukemia against the TCRbeta repertoires of healthy blood donors. Flow cytometry on FACSCanto II or FACSVerse confirmed that purified fractions exceeded 95% purity among lymphocytes. What the authors observed across the whole study: CD4-sorted patient repertoires appeared more clonal than healthy CD4+ repertoires, and this difference persisted after removing the putative leukemic clones. TRBV06-family usage was enriched among the top patient clones (8/27) compared with healthy controls (2/35). Each patient's main leukemic clonotypes were private, but roughly a quarter of these clonotypes showed up at low frequency in the non-leukemic repertoires of other patients. The data were not HLA-matched, and the relatively small sample size could explain the higher clonality seen in CD4+ compared with CD8+ T-LGLL.

The healthy controls were 37 blood donors, and the buffy coats of these donors were supplied by the Finnish Red Cross blood service. All TCR-sequenced material derived from peripheral blood: patient blood samples and healthy donor buffy coats. Ficoll-Hypaque gradient centrifugation was used to isolate peripheral blood mononuclear cells. CD4+ cells were purified magnetically from the buffy coats of healthy controls. The Gentra Puregene Cell and Tissue kit was used to extract genomic DNA, and a Qubit 2.0 fluorometer was used to measure the amount of genomic DNA. As concerns this clone: What antigen it recognizes has not been identified. The sample holds no much larger clone one base away, and base qualities are not on file.

The CDR3, from cysteine to phenylalanine, totals 14 residues. The retained sequence is limited to the CDR3, 42 bases, with the frame set at the first base. CDR1 and CDR2, per the germline V gene (reference sequence), are MNHNY and SVGAGI. V is trimmed back by 7 bases and J by 2 bases, and the junction contains 2 bases that no gene match accounts for. The immunoSEQ assay at survey resolution was applied to genomic DNA for sequencing of TCRbeta rearrangements. In the original analysis: In the TCR sequencing data, the smallest productive clonotype frequency that could be detected was 2.59 x 10-5. Analyses included only productive TCRbeta rearrangements, meaning complete and in-frame sequences. The clonality of each sample was calculated as Simpson clonality in the immunoSEQ Analyzer version 3.0. Based on frequency, clones were grouped as very rare, small, medium, large (1-20%) or hyperexpanded (>20%). Generation probabilities were estimated with OLGA 1.2.3, V-gene circos plots were made with VDJtools, specificities were looked up in VDJdb, and CDR3 motifs were identified with GLIPH. TCRdb provides this immuneACCESS table in a form limited to in-frame rearrangements. Some clones are lacking; in checked studies, under half of them reflect an unresolved V gene, and why the rest are absent is not known. V and J calls plus clone size are reproduced from that table; the DNA served to infer D and trimming. The sample profile shows 15,000 to 20,000 clones; approximately 84% of them were found once. Together, the top ten hold under 15% of the sample.

The V and J genes are TRBV6-6 and TRBJ2-1; 10 central bases correspond to TRBD2. The source material was CD4+ T cells from blood buffy coats. The TCR sequence derives from a human donor in good health. The DNA sequence is as follows: TGTGCCAGCAAACTAGCGGGAACCTACAATGAGCAGTTCTTC. Translation gives CASKLAGTYNEQFF.